These 18 T cell receptor beta chains were sequenced from one sample in a study of T cells in Graves' hyperthyroidism and ophthalmopathy. Amplification targeted TCR beta CDR3 regions from RNA transcripts. The HTBI primer set was used in a first-round RT-PCR of the TCR CDR3. TCRdb ran MiXCR on the multiplex PCR reads and lists one entry per CDR3 protein. Altogether around 300,000 distinct CDR3 sequences are present, roughly 13% being singletons, with the ten largest covering 6.5% to 10%. Sequenced: blood. The receptor set was obtained from a woman in her thirties or forties with Graves' hyperthyroidism.

This clonotype was counted at least ten times. The gene calls are TRBV5-6 and TRBJ2-1, with D possibly TRBD2 on 6 matching bases. CDR1 is SGHDT and CDR2 is YYEEEE in the germline V gene. Trimming left V 6 bases short and J 9 bases short, with 16 bases between. This CDR3 has 13 amino acids. This chain's CDR3 is CASNLRRAIEQFF. The CDR3 DNA sequence: TGTGCCAGCAACCTTAGGAGGGCAATTGAGCAGTTCTTC.

This clonotype has at least ten counts. The chain couples TRBV12-3 or TRBV12-4 to TRBJ1-3; 8 bases map to TRBD1. This CDR3 has 15 amino acids. Losses at the gene ends were 2 bases for V and 4 bases for J; bases not matched to a gene: 4. The CDR3 spells CASSLQGAAGNTIYF. CDR3 coding DNA: TGTGCCAGCAGTTTACAGGGGGCGGCCGGAAACACCATATATTTT.

This clonotype appeared a few times. The V call is TRBV18, the J call TRBJ1-2; perhaps TRBD1 as D (5 bases). With 5 bases removed from V and 1 base from J, the gap between germline ends came to 5 bases. Germline lookup yields CDR1 KGHSH and CDR2 LQKENI. The CDR3 extends over 12 amino acids. CDR3 loop: CASSDSNYGYTF. The CDR3 DNA follows: TGTGCCAGCTCAGACAGTAACTATGGCTACACCTTC.

Ten or more counts support this clonotype. The rearrangement joins TRBV28 to TRBJ2-5; perhaps D is TRBD1 or TRBD2 (6 bases each). Trimming pared 4 bases from V and 1 base from J, leaving 13 bases between. Looked up from germline, CDR1 is MDHEN and CDR2 is SYDVKM. The CDR3 spans 15 residues. The DNA of the CDR3 is TGTGCCAGCAGTTCGGGGGCGACTAGCCAAGAGACCCAGTACTTC. Its translation is CASSSGATSQETQYF.

This clonotype has ten or more counts. This chain connects TRBV20-1 to TRBJ1-5, with TRBD1 as a possible D gene (6 bases). Per the germline V gene, CDR1 is DFQATT and CDR2 is SNEGSKA (reference sequence). The CDR3 covers 15 residues. The germline V and J ends were trimmed by 0 bases and 3 bases, with 12 bases remaining between them. Here the CDR3 DNA reads TGCAGTGCTAGAGATCGAGGACAGCACAATCAGCCCCAGCATTTT. This translates into CSARDRGQHNQPQHF.

This clonotype was observed many times. This chain connects TRBV5-1 to TRBJ2-5; 7 nucleotides align to TRBD2. With 2 bases clipped from V and 4 bases from J, the junction kept 8 bases outside the gene matches. Germline loops: CDR1 SGHRS, CDR2 YFSETQ. The CDR3 is made up of 15 amino acids. CDR3 loop: CASSFGGSGGETQYF. The DNA of the CDR3 is TGCGCCAGCAGCTTCGGGGGGAGTGGAGGAGAGACCCAGTACTTC.

This clonotype came up many times. The rearrangement uses TRBV6-2 or TRBV6-3 and TRBJ1-6; D gene uncertain. CDR1 is MNHEY, CDR2 SVGEGT, per germline. There are 11 residues in the CDR3. Trimming removed 2 bases from V and 14 bases from J, with 7 bases in between. The CDR3 sequence is CASSYDSALHF. In nucleotides, the CDR3 is TGTGCCAGCAGTTACGACTCAGCCCTCCACTTT.

The CDR3 protein is CASSDSDYEQYF. In DNA, the CDR3 is TGTGCCAGCAGCGACTCTGACTACGAGCAGTACTTC. The chain couples TRBV9 to TRBJ2-7; D is undetermined. The CDR3 length is 12 residues. V lost 3 bases to trimming and J lost 3 bases, with 7 bases between them. Germline-derived CDR1 and CDR2 are SGDLS and YYNGEE.

This clonotype was recorded at least ten times. The V call is TRBV7-2, the J call TRBJ2-1; a weak D match, TRBD2 (5 bases). The CDR3 runs to 14 residues. Trimming pared 6 bases from V and 6 bases from J, leaving 15 bases between. Germline assignment: CDR1 SGHTA and CDR2 FQGNSA. The CDR3 sequence is CASRLVRNLNEQFF. DNA of the CDR3: TGTGCCAGCAGACTAGTTAGGAATCTCAATGAGCAGTTCTTC.

This clonotype was seen repeatedly, ten times or more. This rearrangement joins TRBV2 to TRBJ2-1; 8 bases align to TRBD1. Germline-derived CDR1 and CDR2 are SNHLY and FYNNEI. The CDR3 is 13 amino acids. J gave up 8 bases and V 8 bases, and 8 bases lay outside the gene matches. Here the CDR3 reads CASDTGGSDEQFF. CDR3 sequence (DNA): TGTGCCAGCGATACAGGGGGAAGCGATGAGCAGTTCTTC.

This rearrangement joins TRBV3-1 to TRBJ2-1; possible D gene TRBD2, 6 bases. Trimming removed 0 bases from V and 2 bases from J, with 8 bases in between. Per the germline V gene, CDR1 is LGHDT and CDR2 is YNNKEL (reference sequence). This CDR3 has 15 residues. CDR3 DNA sequence: TGTGCCAGCAGCCAAGATTCTAGCGCCTACAATGAGCAGTTCTTC. Translation gives CASSQDSSAYNEQFF.

This clonotype was counted at least ten times. The chain links TRBV12-3 or TRBV12-4 to TRBJ1-3; D gene uncertain. With 3 bases removed from V and 3 bases from J, the gap between germline ends came to 18 bases. The CDR3 spans 17 residues. The CDR3 DNA is TGTGCCAGCAGTTTGAGGCAGGCCTTCAGAGGTGGAAACACCATATATTTT. It is translated as CASSLRQAFRGGNTIYF.

This clonotype was observed a handful of times. This chain uses TRBV5-1 with TRBJ1-2; TRBD1 matches 9 bases. The CDR3 consists of 13 residues. J lost 7 bases, V lost 2 bases, and 3 bases had no gene match. Looked up from germline, CDR1 is SGHRS and CDR2 is YFSETQ. The CDR3 nucleotides read TGCGCCAGCAGCTTAGGACAGGGGAGTGGCTACACCTTC. It is translated as CASSLGQGSGYTF. The variable domain in full, with the rest retrieved from reference TRBV5-1 and TRBJ1-2, is KAGVTQTPRYLIKTRGQQVTLSCSPISGHRSVSWYQQTPGQGLQFLFEYFSETQRNKGNFPGRFSGRQFSNSRSEMNVSTLELGDSALYLCASSLGQGSGYTFGSGTRLTVV.

This clonotype was observed at least ten times. The chain uses TRBV19 and TRBJ1-5; possible D gene TRBD1, 5 bases. Trimming pared 3 bases from V and 1 base from J, leaving 10 bases between. This CDR3 spans 15 amino acids. Germline CDR1 LNHDA, CDR2 SQIVND (reference sequence). Written as DNA, the CDR3 is TGTGCCAGTAGTATTTACAGGACCAGCAATCAGCCCCAGCATTTT. Protein product: CASSIYRTSNQPQHF.

This clonotype was seen at least ten times. V gene TRBV12-3 or TRBV12-4 combines with J gene TRBJ2-5, with a weak D call TRBD2 (6 bases). Trimming cost V 4 bases and J 5 bases, with 20 bases left between them. CDR3 size: 16 residues. CDR3 sequence (DNA): TGTGCCAGCAGTTCCGGGAGAGGGGAGGCCCCTGAGACCCAGTACTTC. Protein sequence: CASSSGRGEAPETQYF.

This clonotype was detected ten times or more. This chain connects TRBV12-3 or TRBV12-4 to TRBJ1-1, with a tentative D call TRBD1 (5 bases). This CDR3 is 14 amino acids long. Trimming removed 4 bases at V and 2 bases at J, with 11 bases between. The CDR3 nucleotides read TGTGCCAGCAGTTATGGGGGAATTAACACTGAAGCTTTCTTT. This translates into CASSYGGINTEAFF.

This clonotype has a count of ten or more. V is TRBV28 and J is TRBJ1-6; 12 positions agree with TRBD1. The CDR3 is made up of 18 amino acids. Losses at the gene ends were 7 bases for V and 12 bases for J; bases not matched to a gene: 19. Germline V gene lookup returns CDR1 MDHEN and CDR2 SYDVKM. The CDR3 nucleotides read TGTGCCAGCACCAACCGGGACAGGGGGCGTTGGGTCGTTAGACCCCTCCACTTT. Protein product: CASTNRDRGRWVVRPLHF.

This clonotype was observed a handful of times. This may arise from a read error, as a much more abundant clone is one base away. CDR3 region: CASSFGHVDTEAFF. The CDR3 DNA reads TGTGCCAGCAGCTTCGGACATGTGGACACTGAAGCTTTCTTT. The chain links TRBV5-8 to TRBJ1-1, with D possibly matching TRBD1 (5 bases). Germline CDR1 SGHTS, CDR2 YDEGEE. Trimming left V 2 bases short and J 3 bases short, with 11 bases between. The CDR3 contains 14 residues.